This T cell receptor (beta chain) was sequenced in a study of T cells after yellow fever vaccination. Study overall: Researchers used SMART-Seq v4 Ultra Low Input to prepare fractions that had low cell numbers.

Germline lookup yields CDR1 MNHEY and CDR2 SVGAGI. Trimming cost V 7 bases and J 3 bases; bases outside gene matches: 11. The CDR3 has 16 amino acids. TCR cDNA was made by 5'RACE template switching, adding a universal primer site and UMIs. MiXCR, applied by TCRdb to the 5' RACE reads, yields one record per CDR3 protein. In the table there are 500,000 to 650,000 distinct CDR3 sequences, approximately 13% of which are singletons. A note on this clonotype: Its antigen is currently unknown.

Overall study results and limits: Among all clonotypes, a small share was observed in both CD4 and CD8 compartments. It was a weaker secondary response, yet one that peaked faster, at day 5 versus 15.

This TCR derives from a young man who received the YFV17D yellow fever vaccine. The sample was PBMCs, taken on the day of the yellow fever booster vaccination. The chain recombines TRBV6-5 with TRBJ2-1, with 8 bases fitting TRBD2. The CDR3 DNA reads as TGTGCCAGCACTTTACGCCCTAGCGGGTACTACAATGAGCAGTTCTTC. Its translation is CASTLRPSGYYNEQFF.